These T cell receptor beta chains were read from a single sample in a study of siplizumab effects on memory and regulatory T cells. Measured with immunoSEQ multiplex PCR; TCRdb has only the in-frame clones, and not every one. The sample lists more than 60,000 clones; about 96% were seen once. Material: naive CD8+ T cells sorted from blood. All receptors derive from a human donor in good health. Each CDR3 is given with its conserved first and last residue. D genes are given only for firm matches. A row's size may be missing; if present it is once, few, many or a size class.

J gene | D gene | V gene | clone size | CDR3 DNA | CDR3 protein
TRBJ2-1 | TRBD2 | TRBV9 | NA | TGTGCCAGCAGCGTTGGCGGGGGGCCAGACAATGAGCAGTTCTTC | CASSVGGGPDNEQFF
TRBJ1-2 | NA | TRBV30 | NA | TGTGCCTGGAGTGTACTTAAGGGGTATGGCTACACCTTC | CAWSVLKGYGYTF
TRBJ1-2 | NA | TRBV21-1 | NA | TGTGCCAGCAGCAACTCCGGGGGAGGACGGCTTGGCTACACCTTC | CASSNSGGGRLGYTF
TRBJ2-7 | TRBD1 | TRBV7-9 | NA | TGTGCCAGCAGCTTCTCTCCATCCGACAGGGGGGTAAGCGAGCAGTACTTC | CASSFSPSDRGVSEQYF
TRBJ2-3 | NA | TRBV5-6 | NA | TGTGCCAGCAGTTTGCAGGATGGCACAGATACGCAGTATTTT | CASSLQDGTDTQYF
TRBJ1-1 | TRBD1 | TRBV13 | NA | TGTGCCAGCAGCCCGGGACAGTTCACTGAAGCTTTCTTT | CASSPGQFTEAFF
TRBJ1-6 | TRBD1 | TRBV5-5 | NA | TGTGCCAGCAGCCCTGTGGGGACAGATAATTCACCCCTCCACTTT | CASSPVGTDNSPLHF
TRBJ2-3 | TRBD2 | TRBV4-1 | NA | TGCGCCAGCAAACAACTAGCGGGGGTTCCAGATACGCAGTATTTT | CASKQLAGVPDTQYF
TRBJ2-7 | NA | TRBV7-9 | once | TGTGCCAGCAGCTTTCCGGGGGACTACGAGCAGTACTTC | CASSFPGDYEQYF
TRBJ2-1 | NA | TRBV4-1 | NA | TGCGCCAGCAACCAGGGTCTCGGCTCCTACAATGAGCAGTTCTTC | CASNQGLGSYNEQFF
TRBJ1-1 | TRBD1 | TRBV4-2 | NA | TGTGCCAGCAGCCAACCATCCACAGGGGGCGAGAGGAACACTGAAGCTTTCTTT | CASSQPSTGGERNTEAFF
TRBJ2-7 | TRBD1 | TRBV28 | NA | TGTGCCAGCAATAACAGGGGGTTAACCTACGAGCAGTACTTC | CASNNRGLTYEQYF
TRBJ1-1 | NA | TRBV15 | NA | TGTGCCACCAGCAGCGACTCCTACCTGAACACTGAAGCTTTCTTT | CATSSDSYLNTEAFF
TRBJ1-5 | NA | TRBV19 | NA | TGTGCCAGTAGTTTCACAGGGATGGCGAATAGCAATCAGCCCCAGCATTTT | CASSFTGMANSNQPQHF
TRBJ1-2 | NA | TRBV19 | NA | TGTGCCAGTAGTATAAGTCAAAGCTATGGCTACACCTTC | CASSISQSYGYTF
TRBJ2-3 | TRBD1 | TRBV19 | NA | TGTGCCAGTAGTCCGCGGACAGGGGGCACCACAGATACGCAGTATTTT | CASSPRTGGTTDTQYF
TRBJ1-2 | NA | TRBV11-2 | NA | TGTGCCAGCAGCTTAGATTTAGGGGGGGCGGATGGCTACACCTTC | CASSLDLGGADGYTF
TRBJ2-5 | NA | TRBV29-1 | NA | TGCAGCGTTGGGGGGGACCTGGGGGGATGGGAAGAGACCCAGTACTTC | CSVGGDLGGWEETQYF
TRBJ1-4 | NA | TRBV2 | NA | TGTGCCAGCAGTGAGTACAGCCCTAATGAAAAACTGTTTTTT | CASSEYSPNEKLFF
TRBJ2-1 | NA | TRBV4-1 | NA | TGCGCCAGCAGCCAATCCGGGCCCAATGAGCAGTTCTTC | CASSQSGPNEQFF
TRBJ1-2 | NA | TRBV5-1 | NA | TGCGCCAGCAGCTTGGCGCTGGTCCGGGCGCTTAATGACTATGGCTACACCTTC | CASSLALVRALNDYGYTF
TRBJ1-2 | TRBD1 | TRBV14 | NA | TGTGCCAGCAGCCAAGATGGAGGTGGGGGACAGGGAATCCATGGCTACACCTTC | CASSQDGGGGQGIHGYTF
TRBJ2-7 | NA | TRBV28 | NA | TGTGCCAGCAGATTCCACGGGACGACCTACGAGCAGTACTTC | CASRFHGTTYEQYF
TRBJ2-5 | NA | TRBV20-1 | once | TGCAGTGCTAGAGAGGGGACCCAGTACTTC | CSAREGTQYF
TRBJ1-1 | NA | TRBV7-6 | NA | TGTGCCAGCAGCGCAACACAGGGATCGAACACTGAAGCTTTCTTT | CASSATQGSNTEAFF
TRBJ1-2 | NA | TRBV5-8 | NA | TGTGCCAGCAGCTTGGCATATCAACCCGGGACGCCTATCTATGGCTACACCTTC | CASSLAYQPGTPIYGYTF
TRBJ1-6 | NA | TRBV13 | NA | TGTGCCAGCAGCTCAGAAGGGTACGGTTCACCCCTCCACTTT | CASSSEGYGSPLHF
TRBJ2-7 | TRBD2 | TRBV5-4 | NA | TGTGCCAGCAACCCTAGCGGGGGAGCCTACGAGCAGTACTTC | CASNPSGGAYEQYF
TRBJ1-1 | NA | TRBV19 | NA | TGTGCCAGCCGAACAGACCGAAACACTGAAGCTTTCTTT | CASRTDRNTEAFF
TRBJ1-2 | NA | TRBV6-6 | NA | TGTGCCAGCACCACGGGGCAGATCTATGGCTACACCTTC | CASTTGQIYGYTF
TRBJ1-3 | NA | TRBV7-2 | NA | TGTGCCAGCAGCCTCGTAGGAAACACCATATATTTT | CASSLVGNTIYF
TRBJ2-7 | TRBD1 | TRBV7-6 | few | TGTGCCAGCAGCTTAGGGGACAGTTCGCCTTACGAGCAGTACTTC | CASSLGDSSPYEQYF
TRBJ2-7 | NA | TRBV27 | NA | TGTGCCAGCAGTTTGCGCCCACTAGCCTCCGAGCAGTACTTC | CASSLRPLASEQYF
TRBJ1-2 | TRBD1 | TRBV19 | NA | TGTGCCAGTATTGCATCCGGGACAGCGGGGCCTAACTATGGCTACACCTTC | CASIASGTAGPNYGYTF
TRBJ2-1 | NA | TRBV30 | NA | TGTGCCTGGGGTGTCGGTGAGCAGTTCTTC | CAWGVGEQFF
TRBJ2-1 | NA | TRBV28 | NA | TGTGCCAGCTCGCGGGACCAGAATGAGCAGTTCTTC | CASSRDQNEQFF
TRBJ1-2 | TRBD1 | TRBV7-9 | NA | TGTGCCAGCAGCGCGATGACAGGGGACTATGGCTACACCTTC | CASSAMTGDYGYTF
TRBJ2-7 | TRBD1 | TRBV6-1 | NA | TGTGCCAGCAGTGAGGGACAGGGGGCAGTTATTTACGAGCAGTACTTC | CASSEGQGAVIYEQYF
TRBJ1-1 | NA | TRBV7-9 | once | TGTGCCAGCGGACAGCAGAACACTGAAGCTTTCTTT | CASGQQNTEAFF
TRBJ1-3 | NA | TRBV30 | NA | TGTGCCTGGAGGGAAGAGGGAGTCGTCTTTGGAAACACCATATATTTT | CAWREEGVVFGNTIYF
TRBJ1-1 | TRBD1 | TRBV7-9 | NA | TGTGCCAGCAGCCACAGGGACAGGGTGAACACTGAAGCTTTCTTT | CASSHRDRVNTEAFF
TRBJ2-7 | NA | TRBV6-5 | NA | TGTGCCAGCAGCCTCGGGGCCCTCTACGAGCAGTACTTC | CASSLGALYEQYF
TRBJ2-2 | NA | TRBV19 | NA | TGTGCCAGTAGTATAGACCCCGGAGCCGGGGAGCTGTTTTTT | CASSIDPGAGELFF
TRBJ2-7 | NA | TRBV7-2 | NA | TGTGCCAGCAGCTTAGGGCGGACAGAGACCTACGAGCAGTACTTC | CASSLGRTETYEQYF
TRBJ1-2 | NA | TRBV13 | NA | TGTGCCAGCAGCTTAGGGCAGCCTTATGGCTACACCTTC | CASSLGQPYGYTF
TRBJ2-3 | TRBD2 | TRBV5-6 | NA | TGTGCCAGCAGCTTTAGCGGGGGGGCTACAGATACGCAGTATTTT | CASSFSGGATDTQYF